Listed below are T cell receptor beta chains from one sample, sequenced in a study of long-term antiretroviral therapy in people with HIV. TCRdb's copy holds only in-frame clones and misses some; the assay was immunoSEQ multiplex PCR. The table includes more than 20,000 clones, 80% to 95% detected once. The sequencing here drew on unsorted PBMCs, taken 4.4 years after starting antiretroviral therapy. These receptor sequences come from a woman aged 45-59 years with HIV. Both conserved end residues are part of each CDR3. D genes are given only for firm matches. The size field is filled for only some rows; it gives once, few, many or a size class.

DNA	CDR3	size	V	D	J
TGTGCCTGGAGTGAACGGCTCCTCAACACCATATATTTT	CAWSERLLNTIYF	-	TRBV30	-	TRBJ1-3
TGTGCCAGCAGCCAAGAACAAAGCGGGGAGTTCTACGAGCAGTACTTC	CASSQEQSGEFYEQYF	once	TRBV4-2	TRBD2	TRBJ2-7
TGTGCCAGCAGTTCGAAGACTAGCGGGGGGCCTAATGAGCAGTTCTTC	CASSSKTSGGPNEQFF	-	TRBV6-5	TRBD2	TRBJ2-1
TGTGCCAGCAGTGTATTTGAGGGGATTCAGTACTTC	CASSVFEGIQYF	-	TRBV25-1	-	TRBJ2-4
TGTGCCTGGAGTGTACAGGGGACAGGGTTTGGCTACACCTTC	CAWSVQGTGFGYTF	-	TRBV30	TRBD1	TRBJ1-2
TGTGCCAGCAGTTCGACTCGACCCACAGATACGCAGTATTTT	CASSSTRPTDTQYF	-	TRBV7-9	-	TRBJ2-3
TGTGCCAGCAGCTTAGAGGCAGGGGGGAACACTGAAGCTTTCTTT	CASSLEAGGNTEAFF	-	TRBV7-3	TRBD1	TRBJ1-1
TGTGCCAGCAGAACCGGAGAGACCCAGTACTTC	CASRTGETQYF	-	TRBV6-6	-	TRBJ2-5
TGTGCCAGCAGCGTAGCTGGGGGGCATAGCACAGATACGCAGTATTTT	CASSVAGGHSTDTQYF	-	TRBV9	-	TRBJ2-3
TGTGCCAGCAGCCAAGATCCGGGTAGCAATCAGCCCCAGCATTTT	CASSQDPGSNQPQHF	few	TRBV14	-	TRBJ1-5
TGCGCCAGCAGCCAAGATGAGGGTTCAGAGACCCAGTACTTC	CASSQDEGSETQYF	once	TRBV4-1	-	TRBJ2-5
TGCGCCAGCAGCTCTCCGACCGGGACTAAAATATCGGAGACCCAGTACTTC	CASSSPTGTKISETQYF	-	TRBV5-1	TRBD2	TRBJ2-5
TGTGCCAGCAGTTTAGGGTGGGGAGGGGATGACACCGGGGAGCTGTTTTTT	CASSLGWGGDDTGELFF	-	TRBV28	TRBD2	TRBJ2-2
TGCAGTGCTTCCAACACTGAAGCTTTCTTT	CSASNTEAFF	once	TRBV20-1	-	TRBJ1-1
TGTGCCAGCAGCTTAGTGGTTGTGAGGGGCGGCTACACCTTC	CASSLVVVRGGYTF	-	TRBV7-2	-	TRBJ1-2
TGTGCCAGCAGTACGGGGGGGCCGGGAGAGACCCAGTACTTC	CASSTGGPGETQYF	once	TRBV5-4	TRBD2	TRBJ2-5
TGCGCCAGCAGCCAAGAGGGGACTAGCATGTACGAGCAGTACTTC	CASSQEGTSMYEQYF	once	TRBV4-1	TRBD2	TRBJ2-7
TGTGCCAGCAGCTACCGGGGGGTGACGGATACGCAGTATTTT	CASSYRGVTDTQYF	-	TRBV7-2	TRBD2	TRBJ2-3
TGCAGCGTTGAAGAGCCCCTCCATGTGAATACTGAAGCTTTCTTT	CSVEEPLHVNTEAFF	-	TRBV29-1	-	TRBJ1-1
TGTGCCAGCAGTTGGGACAGGGATCTTTCACCCCTCCACTTT	CASSWDRDLSPLHF	-	TRBV25-1	TRBD1	TRBJ1-6
TGTGCCAGCAGCGGGACAGGGGGCTCACGAGAGACCCAGTACTTC	CASSGTGGSRETQYF	-	TRBV2	TRBD1	TRBJ2-5
TGTGCCAGCAGCGCGGACAGGGGTAGCAATCAGCCCCAGCATTTT	CASSADRGSNQPQHF	-	TRBV7-3	TRBD1	TRBJ1-5
TGTGCCAGCAGCGTAGTACTAGCGGGGGGCAATGAGCAGTTCTTC	CASSVVLAGGNEQFF	-	TRBV9	TRBD2	TRBJ2-1